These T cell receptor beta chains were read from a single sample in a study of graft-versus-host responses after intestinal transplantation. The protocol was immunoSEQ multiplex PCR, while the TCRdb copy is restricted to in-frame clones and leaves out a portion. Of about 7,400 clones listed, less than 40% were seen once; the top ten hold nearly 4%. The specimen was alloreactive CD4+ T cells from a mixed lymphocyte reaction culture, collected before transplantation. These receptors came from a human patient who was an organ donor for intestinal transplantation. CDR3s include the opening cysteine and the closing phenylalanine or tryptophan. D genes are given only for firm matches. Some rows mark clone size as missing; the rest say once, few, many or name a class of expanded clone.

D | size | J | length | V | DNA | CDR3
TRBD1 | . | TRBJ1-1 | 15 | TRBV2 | TGTGCCAGCAGGGGGACAGGCCGGTGGGACACTGAAGCTTTCTTT | CASRGTGRWDTEAFF
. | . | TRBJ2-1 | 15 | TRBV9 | TGTGCCAGCAGCACCGAAGGAACCGGGGACAATGAGCAGTTCTTC | CASSTEGTGDNEQFF
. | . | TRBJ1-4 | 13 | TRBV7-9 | TGTGCCAGCAGCTTAGCTCATAATGAAAAACTGTTTTTT | CASSLAHNEKLFF
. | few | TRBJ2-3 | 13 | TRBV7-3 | TGTGCCAGCAGCGCTCTTCAGGGAGATACGCAGTATTTT | CASSALQGDTQYF
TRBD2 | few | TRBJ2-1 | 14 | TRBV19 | TGTGCCAGTAGTACCCTAGCGGATTACAATGAGCAGTTCTTC | CASSTLADYNEQFF
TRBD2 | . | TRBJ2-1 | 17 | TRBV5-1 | TGCGCCAGCAGCTCCCCCTTGGGATTAGCGGGGGCCCGTGAGCAGTTCTTC | CASSSPLGLAGAREQFF
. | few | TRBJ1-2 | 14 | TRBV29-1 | TGCAGCGTACATGGGACTCTAACCTCCTATGGCTACACCTTC | CSVHGTLTSYGYTF
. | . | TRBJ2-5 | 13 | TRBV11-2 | TGTGCCAGCAGCTCGGACATGGGGCGGACCCAGTACTTC | CASSSDMGRTQYF
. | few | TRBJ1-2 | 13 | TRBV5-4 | TGTGCCAGCAGCAGGGGGTCTAACTATGGCTACACCTTC | CASSRGSNYGYTF
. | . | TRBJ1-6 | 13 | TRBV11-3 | TGTGCCAGCAGCTTAGGGTCGTCCAGGCCCCTCCACTTT | CASSLGSSRPLHF
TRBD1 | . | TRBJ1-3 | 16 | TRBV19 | TGTGCCAGTAATGAGGGGGCAGATATCACTGGAAACACCATATATTTT | CASNEGADITGNTIYF
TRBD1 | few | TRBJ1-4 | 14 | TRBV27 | TGTGCCAGCCGGACCGGGACAGGGGTACGAAAAACTGTTTTT | CASRTGTGVRKTVF
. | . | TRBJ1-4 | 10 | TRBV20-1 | TGCAGTGCTTATAATGAAAAACTGTTTTTT | CSAYNEKLFF
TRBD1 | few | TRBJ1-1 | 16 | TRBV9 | TGTGCCAGCAGCACAGGGGGCGACCCCTCGAACACTGAAGCTTTCTTT | CASSTGGDPSNTEAFF
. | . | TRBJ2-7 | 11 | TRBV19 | TGTGCCAGTAGTATAGGAGGAGAGCAGTACTTC | CASSIGGEQYF
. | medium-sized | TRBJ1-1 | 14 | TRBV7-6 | TGTGCCAGCAGCTTAGTTCCCAGGAACACTGAAGCTTTCTTT | CASSLVPRNTEAFF
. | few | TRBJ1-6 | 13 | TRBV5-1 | TGCGCCAGCAGCTCCGACAGGCCCTTGGCCCTCCACTTT | CASSSDRPLALHF
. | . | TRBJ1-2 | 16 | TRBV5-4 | TGTGCCAGCAGCCCAGGGGCGGGGGCAGGCCGCTATGGCTACACCTTC | CASSPGAGAGRYGYTF
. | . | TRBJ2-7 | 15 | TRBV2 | TGTGCCAGCACCGTGGGGGGGGCGGGCATTGTCGAGCAGTACTTC | CASTVGGAGIVEQYF
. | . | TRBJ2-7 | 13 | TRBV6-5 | TGTGCCAGCAGTCCACAGGGTTGGAGCGAGCAGTACTTC | CASSPQGWSEQYF
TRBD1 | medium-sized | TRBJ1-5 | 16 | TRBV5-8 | TGTGCCAGCAGCTTGGGCGACAGGGCCACCAATCAGCCCCAGCATTTT | CASSLGDRATNQPQHF
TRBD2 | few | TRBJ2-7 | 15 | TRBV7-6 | TGTGCCAGCAGCCGCTCACTAGCGGGGGGCTACGAGCAGTACTTC | CASSRSLAGGYEQYF
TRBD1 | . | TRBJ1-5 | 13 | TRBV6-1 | TGTGCCAGCAGAACAGGGGTGGCTCAGCCCCAGCATTTT | CASRTGVAQPQHF
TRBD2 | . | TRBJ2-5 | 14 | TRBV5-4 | TGTGCCAGCAGCCCCCGACTAGCGAAAGAGACCCAGTACTTC | CASSPRLAKETQYF
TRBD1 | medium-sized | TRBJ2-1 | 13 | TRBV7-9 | TGTGCCAGCAGCTTAGGGACAGGGAATGAGCAGTTCTTC | CASSLGTGNEQFF
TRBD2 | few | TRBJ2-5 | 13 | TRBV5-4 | TGTGCCAGCAGCCGCGGGGGGGTGGAGACCCAGTACTTC | CASSRGGVETQYF
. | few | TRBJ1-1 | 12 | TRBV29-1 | TGCAGCGTTGGTAGGGGAGGGTCTGAAGCTTTCTTT | CSVGRGGSEAFF
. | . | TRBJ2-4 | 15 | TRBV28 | TGTGCCAGCAGTTTCAGGGTGTCCCCCAAAAACATTCAGTACTTC | CASSFRVSPKNIQYF
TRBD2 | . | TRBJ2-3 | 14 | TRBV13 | TGTGCCAGCAGCCCTAGCGGGGGGGCGGGTACGCAGTATTTT | CASSPSGGAGTQYF
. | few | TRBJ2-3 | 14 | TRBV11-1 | TGTGCCAGCAGCTTAAACAGGGCGACAGATACGCAGTATTTT | CASSLNRATDTQYF
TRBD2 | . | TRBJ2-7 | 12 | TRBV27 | TGTGCCAGCAGTAGCGGGGCCTACGAGCAGTACTTC | CASSSGAYEQYF
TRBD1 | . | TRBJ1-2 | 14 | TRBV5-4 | TGTGCCAGCAGCTTGGCTGGCAGGGGGTGGCGCTACACCTTC | CASSLAGRGWRYTF
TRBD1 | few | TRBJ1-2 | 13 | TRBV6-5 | TGTGCCAGCAGTCCGGACAGGGGCTATGGCTACACCTTC | CASSPDRGYGYTF
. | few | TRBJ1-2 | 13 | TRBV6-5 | TGTGCCAGCAGTTACTACCCCAGCTATGGCTACACCTTC | CASSYYPSYGYTF
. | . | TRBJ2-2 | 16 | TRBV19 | TGTGCCAGTAGCCACGGGGGATTAGTAGGCACCGGGGAGCTGTTTTTT | CASSHGGLVGTGELFF
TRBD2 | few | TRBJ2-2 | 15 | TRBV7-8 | TGTGCCAGCAGCGTCGGGAGGGGTGGTACCGGGGAGCTGTTTTTT | CASSVGRGGTGELFF
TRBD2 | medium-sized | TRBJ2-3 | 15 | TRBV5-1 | TGCGCCAGCAGCTTCAGAGGGAGGGAAGCAGATACGCAGTATTTT | CASSFRGREADTQYF
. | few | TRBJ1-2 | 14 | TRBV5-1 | TGCGCCAGCAGCTTCGATCACAGGGTATATGGCTACACCTTC | CASSFDHRVYGYTF
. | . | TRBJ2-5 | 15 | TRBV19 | TGTGCCAGTAGGATTAGCGCCCTCCCTTCGGAGACCCAGTACTTC | CASRISALPSETQYF
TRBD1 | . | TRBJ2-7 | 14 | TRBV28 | TGTGCCAGCAGTTTAAGGATGAGGGGGCGGGAGCAGTACTTC | CASSLRMRGREQYF